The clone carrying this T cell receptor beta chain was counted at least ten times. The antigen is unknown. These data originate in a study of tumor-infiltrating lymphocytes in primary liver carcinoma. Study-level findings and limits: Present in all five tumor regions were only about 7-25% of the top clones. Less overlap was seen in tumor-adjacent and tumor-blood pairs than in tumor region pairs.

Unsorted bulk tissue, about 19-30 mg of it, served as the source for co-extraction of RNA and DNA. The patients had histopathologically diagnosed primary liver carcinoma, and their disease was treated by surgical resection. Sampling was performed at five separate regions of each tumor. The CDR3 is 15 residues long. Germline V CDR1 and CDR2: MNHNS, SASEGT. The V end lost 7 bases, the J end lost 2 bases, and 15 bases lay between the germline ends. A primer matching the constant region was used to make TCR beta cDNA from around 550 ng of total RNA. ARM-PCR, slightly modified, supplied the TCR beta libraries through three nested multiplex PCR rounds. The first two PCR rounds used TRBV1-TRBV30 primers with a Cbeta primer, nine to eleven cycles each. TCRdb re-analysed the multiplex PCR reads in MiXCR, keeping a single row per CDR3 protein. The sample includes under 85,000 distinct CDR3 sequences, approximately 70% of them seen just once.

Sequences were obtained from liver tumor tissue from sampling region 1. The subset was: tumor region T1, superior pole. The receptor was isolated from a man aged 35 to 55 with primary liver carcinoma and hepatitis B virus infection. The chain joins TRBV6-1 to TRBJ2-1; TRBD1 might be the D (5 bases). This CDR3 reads CASTLGAGTYNEQFF. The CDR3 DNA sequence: TGTGCCAGCACCCTAGGGGCCGGAACCTACAATGAGCAGTTCTTC.